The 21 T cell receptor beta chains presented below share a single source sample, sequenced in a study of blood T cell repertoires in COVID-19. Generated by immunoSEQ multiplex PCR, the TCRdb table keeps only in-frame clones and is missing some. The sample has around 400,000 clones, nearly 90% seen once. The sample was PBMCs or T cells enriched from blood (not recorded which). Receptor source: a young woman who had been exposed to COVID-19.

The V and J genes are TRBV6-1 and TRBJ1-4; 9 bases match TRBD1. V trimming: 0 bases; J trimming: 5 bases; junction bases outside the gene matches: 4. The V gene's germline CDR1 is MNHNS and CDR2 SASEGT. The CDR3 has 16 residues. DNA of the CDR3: TGTGCCAGCAGTGAAGCCTTGGGACAGGGAAATGAAAAACTGTTTTTT. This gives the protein CASSEALGQGNEKLFF.

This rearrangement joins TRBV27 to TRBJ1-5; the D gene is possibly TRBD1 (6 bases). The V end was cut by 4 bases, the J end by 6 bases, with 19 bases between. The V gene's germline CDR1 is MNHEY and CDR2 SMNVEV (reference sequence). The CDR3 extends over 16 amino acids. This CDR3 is CASSSTSGVWGQPQHF. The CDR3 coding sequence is TGTGCCAGCAGTTCCACTTCAGGGGTATGGGGTCAGCCCCAGCATTTT.

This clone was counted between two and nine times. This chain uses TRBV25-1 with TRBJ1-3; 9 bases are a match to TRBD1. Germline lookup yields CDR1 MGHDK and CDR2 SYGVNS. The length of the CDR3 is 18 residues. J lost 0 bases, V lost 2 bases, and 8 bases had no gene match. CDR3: CASSENRDREPSGNTIYF. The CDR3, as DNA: TGTGCCAGCAGTGAAAATAGGGACAGGGAACCCTCTGGAAACACCATATATTTT. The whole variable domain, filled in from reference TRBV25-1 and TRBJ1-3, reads EADIYQTPRYLVIGTGKKITLECSQTMGHDKMYWYQQDPGMELHLIHYSYGVNSTEKGDLSSESTVSRIRTEHFPLTLESARPSHTSQYLCASSENRDREPSGNTIYFGEGSWLTVV.

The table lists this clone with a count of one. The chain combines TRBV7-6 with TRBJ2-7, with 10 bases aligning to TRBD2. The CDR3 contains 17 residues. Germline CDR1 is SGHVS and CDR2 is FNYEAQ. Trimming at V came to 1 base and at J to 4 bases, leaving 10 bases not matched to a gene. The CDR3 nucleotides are TGTGCCAGCAGCTTAGTTGGGTCTAGCGGGAGTTCGTACGAGCAGTACTTC. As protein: CASSLVGSSGSSYEQYF.

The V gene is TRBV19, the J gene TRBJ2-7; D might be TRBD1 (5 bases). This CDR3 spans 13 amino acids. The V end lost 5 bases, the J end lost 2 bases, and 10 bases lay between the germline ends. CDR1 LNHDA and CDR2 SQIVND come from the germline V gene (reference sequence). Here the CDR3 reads CASSPGRAYEQYF. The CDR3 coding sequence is TGTGCCAGTAGTCCAGGCAGGGCCTACGAGCAGTACTTC.

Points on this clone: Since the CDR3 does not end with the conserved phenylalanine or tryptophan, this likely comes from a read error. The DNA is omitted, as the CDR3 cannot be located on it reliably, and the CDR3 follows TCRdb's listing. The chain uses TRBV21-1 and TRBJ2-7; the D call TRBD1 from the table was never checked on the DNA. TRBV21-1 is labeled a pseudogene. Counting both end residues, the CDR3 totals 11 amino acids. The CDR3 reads CASSAEGQGWL.

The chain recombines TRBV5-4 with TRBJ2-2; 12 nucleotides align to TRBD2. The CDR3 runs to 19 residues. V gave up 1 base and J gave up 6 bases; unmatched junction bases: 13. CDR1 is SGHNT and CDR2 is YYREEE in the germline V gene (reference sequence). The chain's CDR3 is CASSLSSSGGAAVPGELFF. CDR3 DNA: TGTGCCAGCAGCTTGTCTTCTAGCGGGGGGGCTGCTGTTCCCGGGGAGCTGTTTTTT.

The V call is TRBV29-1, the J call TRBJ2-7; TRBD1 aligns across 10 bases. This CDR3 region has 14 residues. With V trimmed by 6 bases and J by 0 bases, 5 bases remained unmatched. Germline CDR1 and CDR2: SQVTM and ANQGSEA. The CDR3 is CSVAGTGVSYEQYF. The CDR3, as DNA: TGCAGCGTGGCCGGGACAGGGGTCTCCTACGAGCAGTACTTC.

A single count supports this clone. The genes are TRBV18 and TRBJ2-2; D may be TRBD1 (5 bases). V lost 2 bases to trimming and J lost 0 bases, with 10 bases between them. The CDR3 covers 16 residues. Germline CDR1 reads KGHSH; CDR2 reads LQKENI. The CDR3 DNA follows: TGTGCCAGCTCACCAAGGACACCTTCGAACACCGGGGAGCTGTTTTTT. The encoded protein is CASSPRTPSNTGELFF.

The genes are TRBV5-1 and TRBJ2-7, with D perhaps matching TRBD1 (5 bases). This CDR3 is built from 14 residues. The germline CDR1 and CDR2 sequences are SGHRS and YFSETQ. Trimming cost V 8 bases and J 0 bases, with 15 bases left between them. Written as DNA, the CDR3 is TGCGCCAGTCAATTACAGGTCAGCTCCTACGAGCAGTACTTC. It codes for CASQLQVSSYEQYF.

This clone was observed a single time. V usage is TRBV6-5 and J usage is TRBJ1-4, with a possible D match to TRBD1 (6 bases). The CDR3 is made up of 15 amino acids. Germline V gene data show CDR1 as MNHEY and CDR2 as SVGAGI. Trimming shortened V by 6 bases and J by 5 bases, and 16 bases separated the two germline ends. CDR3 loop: CASRSLPGQNEKLFF. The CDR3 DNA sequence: TGTGCCAGCAGATCCCTTCCGGGACAAAATGAAAAACTGTTTTTT.

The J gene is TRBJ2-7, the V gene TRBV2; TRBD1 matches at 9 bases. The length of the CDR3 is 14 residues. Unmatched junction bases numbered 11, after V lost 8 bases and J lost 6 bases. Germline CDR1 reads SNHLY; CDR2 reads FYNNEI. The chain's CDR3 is CASGTGGVDSEQYF. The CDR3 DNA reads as TGTGCCAGCGGCACAGGGGGCGTTGATAGCGAGCAGTACTTC.

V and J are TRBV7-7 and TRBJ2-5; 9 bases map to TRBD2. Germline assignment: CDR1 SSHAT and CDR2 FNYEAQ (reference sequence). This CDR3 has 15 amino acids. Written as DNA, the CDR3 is TGTGCTAGCGGACAAGGTAGCGGGGGCCAAGAGACCCAGTACTTC. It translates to CASGQGSGGQETQYF.

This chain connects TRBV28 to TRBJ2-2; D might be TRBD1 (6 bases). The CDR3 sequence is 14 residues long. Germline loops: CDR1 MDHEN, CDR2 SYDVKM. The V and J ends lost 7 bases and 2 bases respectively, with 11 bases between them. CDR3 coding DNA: TGTGCCAGCAACCGGGACACCAACACCGGGGAGCTGTTTTTT. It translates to CASNRDTNTGELFF.

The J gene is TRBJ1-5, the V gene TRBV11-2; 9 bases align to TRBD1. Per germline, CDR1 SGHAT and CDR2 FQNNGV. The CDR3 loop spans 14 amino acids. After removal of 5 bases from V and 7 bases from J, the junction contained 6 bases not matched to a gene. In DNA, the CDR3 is TGTGCCAGCAGCCGCGGGACAGGGAACCAGCCCCAGCATTTT. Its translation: CASSRGTGNQPQHF.

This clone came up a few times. CDR3 sequence: CASSHDRQIAEAFF. In nucleotides, the CDR3 is TGCGCCAGCAGCCACGACAGGCAAATCGCTGAAGCTTTCTTT. This chain uses TRBV4-3 with TRBJ1-1; D possibly corresponds to TRBD1 (6 bases). The CDR3 covers 14 residues. V shed 3 bases and J shed 6 bases, with 14 bases lying between them. Germline-derived CDR1 and CDR2 are LGHNA and YSLEER.

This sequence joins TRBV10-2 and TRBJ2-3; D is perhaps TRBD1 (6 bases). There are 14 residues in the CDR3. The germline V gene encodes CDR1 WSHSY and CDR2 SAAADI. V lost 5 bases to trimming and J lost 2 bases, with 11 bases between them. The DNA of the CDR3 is TGCGCCAGCAGTAGGGACAAGTTCACAGATACGCAGTATTTT. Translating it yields CASSRDKFTDTQYF.

CDR3 bases: TGTGCCAGCAGCTCGACAGGGGTGCACTATGGCTACACCTTC. Its translation: CASSSTGVHYGYTF. The rearrangement uses TRBV5-5 and TRBJ1-2, with 8 positions matching TRBD1. V was pared by 3 bases and J by 3 bases, with 4 bases of the junction left unmatched. This CDR3 has 14 amino acids. Germline CDR1 and CDR2: SGHKS and YYEKEE (reference sequence).

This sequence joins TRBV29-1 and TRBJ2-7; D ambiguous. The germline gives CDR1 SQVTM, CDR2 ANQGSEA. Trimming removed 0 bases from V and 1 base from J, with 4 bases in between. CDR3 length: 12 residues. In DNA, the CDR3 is TGCAGCGTTGAAGACTTTTCCTACGAGCAGTACTTC. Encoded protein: CSVEDFSYEQYF.

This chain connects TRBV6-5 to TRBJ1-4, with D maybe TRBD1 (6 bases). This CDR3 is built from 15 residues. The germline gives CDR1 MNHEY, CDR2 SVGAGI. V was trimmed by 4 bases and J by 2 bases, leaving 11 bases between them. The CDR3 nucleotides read TGTGCCAGCAGTTTTTACAGGGCTACTAATGAAAAACTGTTTTTT. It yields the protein CASSFYRATNEKLFF.

The DNA for the CDR3 is TGTGCCAGCAGTTTCGACAGGGGAAGGTACGAGCAGTACTTC. It is translated as CASSFDRGRYEQYF. V and J are TRBV28 and TRBJ2-7, with TRBD1 identical over 8 bases. V shed 3 bases and J 4 bases; nucleotides not matched to a gene: 5. Germline V gives CDR1 MDHEN, CDR2 SYDVKM. The CDR3 is made up of 14 amino acids.